Shown below are 26 T cell receptor beta chains from a single sample sequenced in a study of T-cell memory formation after mild COVID-19. From the 5' RACE reads, TCRdb called clonotypes with MiXCR, one entry per CDR3 protein. This repertoire shows 150,000 to 200,000 distinct CDR3 sequences, around 10% found once; its top ten account for roughly 3.8%. Sequencing was carried out using PBMCs or a T cell subset sorted from them (not recorded which). These TCRs come from a man between 18 and 29 years old who had mild COVID-19 (a few samples of this study predate the infection). Cell type and time point are not known.

This clonotype has a handful of counts. V is TRBV7-2 and J is TRBJ1-1, with D perhaps matching TRBD1 (6 bases). CDR3 length: 14 residues. CDR1 and CDR2 (germline): SGHTA, FQGNSA. The ends were cut back, 3 bases at V and 4 bases at J, with 12 bases in the middle. The CDR3 coding sequence is TGTGCCAGCAGCTTTGCAGGGGCGGGCACTGAAGCTTTCTTT. Its protein product is CASSFAGAGTEAFF.

At least ten counts were recorded for this clonotype. The chain combines TRBV7-2 with TRBJ1-3; D is uncertain. The CDR3 loop spans 13 amino acids. The germline V gene encodes CDR1 SGHTA and CDR2 FQGNSA. V gave up 2 bases and J gave up 3 bases, with 5 bases separating them. The CDR3 nucleotides read TGTGCCAGCAGCTTATCGGGTGGAAACACCATATATTTT. Translating gives CASSLSGGNTIYF.

V gene TRBV12-3 or TRBV12-4 combines with J gene TRBJ2-5; 7 bases map to TRBD1. This CDR3 has 14 amino acids. Unmatched junction bases numbered 9, after V lost 6 bases and J lost 5 bases. CDR3 DNA sequence: TGTGCCAGCAGCCCGACAGGGTTTGAGGAGACCCAGTACTTC. Protein sequence: CASSPTGFEETQYF.

This clonotype was observed a handful of times. The J gene is TRBJ1-1, the V gene TRBV18, with D unresolved. The V and J ends lost 6 bases and 3 bases respectively, with 11 bases between them. Germline V gene lookup returns CDR1 KGHSH and CDR2 LQKENI. This CDR3 spans 13 amino acids. In DNA, the CDR3 is TGTGCCAGCTCTCCCAACGGAGACACTGAAGCTTTCTTT. Translating it yields CASSPNGDTEAFF.

This clonotype was observed a few times. This sequence joins TRBV11-2 and TRBJ2-5; D tentatively fits TRBD1 or TRBD2 (6 bases each). The CDR3 is 16 amino acids. The V gene's germline CDR1 is SGHAT and CDR2 FQNNGV. Trimming stripped 1 base from V and 1 base from J, with 13 bases between. DNA for the CDR3: TGTGCCAGCAGCTTAGGTACGGGGGCCTTCCAAGAGACCCAGTACTTC. Translation gives CASSLGTGAFQETQYF.

In its sample, this clonotype was seen a few times. The CDR3: CASSPRGDSSYNEQFF. The CDR3 DNA is TGTGCCAGCAGCCCGCGGGGGGACAGCTCCTACAATGAGCAGTTCTTC. The V and J genes are TRBV11-2 and TRBJ2-1, with D tentatively TRBD2 (8 bases). Between the trimmed V and J ends, which lost 5 bases and 0 bases, there was a span of 14 bases. Germline lookup yields CDR1 SGHAT and CDR2 FQNNGV. CDR3 size: 16 residues.

V usage is TRBV6-1 and J usage is TRBJ1-5; D possibly corresponds to TRBD1 (5 bases). The germline V gene has CDR1 MNHNS and CDR2 SASEGT. The CDR3 is made up of 15 amino acids. Trimming stripped 6 bases from V and 11 bases from J, with 23 bases between. The CDR3 coding sequence is TGTGCCAGCAGGCCAGGGCCAGCAACAGCAAGGGCCCAGCATTTT. Amino acids: CASRPGPATARAQHF.

The J gene is TRBJ1-5, the V gene TRBV7-9; D is unclear. The CDR3 spans 12 residues. The germline gives CDR1 SEHNR, CDR2 FQNEAQ (reference sequence). V lost 6 bases and J 11 bases, leaving 14 bases between the germline ends. The CDR3 DNA sequence: TGTGCCAGCAGTGCCGGTCTTTTGGCCCAGCATTTT. Residues: CASSAGLLAQHF.

This clonotype has a handful of counts. The chain is built from TRBV29-1 and TRBJ2-5, with D unclear. Trimming cost V 0 bases and J 7 bases, with 0 bases left between them. Looked up from germline, CDR1 is SQVTM and CDR2 is ANQGSEA. This CDR3 comprises 9 residues. Written as DNA, the CDR3 is TGCAGCGTTGAAGAGACCCAGTACTTC. This gives the protein CSVEETQYF.

This clonotype was detected only a few times. This rearrangement joins TRBV7-3 to TRBJ2-1; 8 nucleotides line up with TRBD2. J lost 3 bases, V lost 2 bases, and 3 bases had no gene match. Per the germline V gene, CDR1 is SGHTA and CDR2 is FQGTGA. CDR3 size: 15 residues. The CDR3 loop is CASSLAGGFYNEQFF. The CDR3, as DNA: TGTGCCAGCAGCTTAGCGGGGGGCTTCTACAATGAGCAGTTCTTC.

This clonotype occurred many times. The rearrangement links TRBV20-1 to TRBJ2-7; the D is unclear. CDR3 length: 14 amino acids. The V gene's germline CDR1 is DFQATT and CDR2 SNEGSKA (reference sequence). Trimming shortened V by 3 bases and J by 4 bases, and 16 bases separated the two germline ends. CDR3 DNA sequence: TGCAGTGCTAGTTCCACTCTAGACGTTTACGAGCAGTACGTC. Protein sequence: CSASSTLDVYEQYV.

This clonotype showed up many times. V and J are TRBV5-1 and TRBJ1-6; D is undetermined. Germline CDR1 reads SGHRS; CDR2 reads YFSETQ. V was clipped by 0 bases and J by 0 bases, with 7 bases between them. CDR3 length: 16 amino acids. CDR3 bases: TGCGCCAGCAGCTTGGCGGGGAGCTCCTATAATTCACCCCTCCACTTT. It encodes CASSLAGSSYNSPLHF.

This clonotype was detected many times. The chain recombines TRBV20-1 with TRBJ1-1; D not resolved. The CDR3 has 12 residues. Germline lookup yields CDR1 DFQATT and CDR2 SNEGSKA (reference sequence). V was pared by 6 bases and J by 1 base, with 9 bases between. As DNA, the CDR3 is TGCAGTGCACTCCCGGGGAACACTGAAGCTTTCTTT. It translates to CSALPGNTEAFF.

V is TRBV29-1 and J is TRBJ2-2, with 8 bases that match TRBD1. This CDR3 has 14 amino acids. V lost 7 bases, J lost 7 bases, and 11 bases stayed unmatched. Germline loops: CDR1 SQVTM, CDR2 ANQGSEA. The CDR3 DNA reads TGCAGCGCGAAACGTGGACAGGGAAACGGGGAGCTGTTTTTT. This gives the protein CSAKRGQGNGELFF.

This clonotype was found a few times. This chain uses TRBV7-2 with TRBJ2-2; D is unclear. Germline CDR1 and CDR2: SGHTA and FQGNSA. The V end lost 3 bases, the J end lost 7 bases, and 9 bases lay between the germline ends. The CDR3 runs 13 residues. CDR3: CASSFAGFGELFF. Here the CDR3 DNA reads TGTGCCAGCAGCTTTGCAGGATTCGGGGAGCTGTTTTTT.

This clonotype has more than one count but fewer than ten. The V call is TRBV23-1, the J call TRBJ1-6, with 9 bases matching TRBD1. TRBV23-1 is an ORF, and what it does is uncertain. This CDR3 contains 16 residues. V lost 0 bases, J lost 7 bases, and 4 bases stayed unmatched. DNA of the CDR3: TGCGCCAGCAGTCAATCGTCAGGACAGGGGAATTCACCCCTCCACTTT. This translates into CASSQSSGQGNSPLHF.

For the CDR3, the DNA is TGTGCCACCCAGGGGGTTGATACTGAAGCTTTCTTT. Its translation is CATQGVDTEAFF. V and J are TRBV10-3 and TRBJ1-1; 7 nucleotides line up with TRBD1. The V and J ends lost 10 bases and 5 bases, in that order; junction bases with no gene match: 7. The CDR3 loop spans 12 amino acids. Germline V gene data show CDR1 as ENHRY and CDR2 as SYGVKD.

This clonotype was found a few times. This rearrangement joins TRBV4-1 to TRBJ2-1, with 11 bases lining up with TRBD1. J lost 0 bases, V lost 4 bases, and 11 bases had no gene match. Germline V gene lookup returns CDR1 MGHRA and CDR2 YSYEKL. CDR3 length: 19 amino acids. The DNA for the CDR3 is TGCGCCAGCAGCCGGCAGGACAGGGGGCCCGTAGGCTCCTACAATGAGCAGTTCTTC. Translated: CASSRQDRGPVGSYNEQFF.

The chain has TRBV18 and TRBJ2-3; D is ambiguous. The CDR3 has 10 residues. The V end was cut by 5 bases, the J end by 5 bases, with 2 bases between. Germline values: CDR1 KGHSH, CDR2 LQKENI. The chain's CDR3 is CASSGDTQYF. In DNA, the CDR3 is TGTGCCAGCTCAGGAGATACGCAGTATTTT.

This clonotype was seen a handful of times. The chain has TRBV2 and TRBJ2-1; D is ambiguous. V lost 3 bases and J 9 bases, leaving 6 bases between the germline ends. Germline loops: CDR1 SNHLY, CDR2 FYNNEI. The CDR3 is made up of 11 amino acids. The CDR3 spells CASSEGSEQFF. CDR3 DNA: TGTGCCAGCAGTGAGGGGTCTGAGCAGTTCTTC.

The chain is built from TRBV12-3 or TRBV12-4 and TRBJ1-2; D uncertain. CDR3 size: 14 residues. V was shortened by 5 bases and J by 7 bases, with 17 bases between the two germline ends. The CDR3: CASSPPGVRSGYTF. The CDR3 bases are TGTGCCAGCAGTCCACCAGGCGTAAGGTCTGGCTACACCTTC.

The CDR3 region has the DNA TGTGCAAGGAATCGGAATCAGCCCCAGCATTTT. It translates to CARNRNQPQHF. This chain links TRBV25-1 with TRBJ1-5; D not certain. CDR1 MGHDK and CDR2 SYGVNS come from the germline V gene. The CDR3 totals 11 residues.

V and J are TRBV5-4 and TRBJ1-1; 8 bases agree with TRBD1. This CDR3 spans 16 amino acids. J lost 2 bases, V lost 4 bases, and 10 bases had no gene match. Germline assignment: CDR1 SGHNT and CDR2 YYREEE (reference sequence). This chain's CDR3 is CASSPGADRANTEAFF. Written as DNA, the CDR3 is TGTGCCAGCAGCCCGGGGGCGGACAGGGCTAACACTGAAGCTTTCTTT.

The table lists this clonotype with a few counts. The V and J genes are TRBV15 and TRBJ2-3, with D uncertain. The ends were cut back, 6 bases at V and 3 bases at J, with 10 bases in the middle. This CDR3 comprises 13 residues. Looked up from germline, CDR1 is LNHNV and CDR2 is YYDKDF (reference sequence). The CDR3 sequence is CATRGASTDTQYF. The CDR3 DNA follows: TGTGCCACCAGAGGTGCTAGTACAGATACGCAGTATTTT.

This clonotype was found a few times. The rearrangement uses TRBV4-2 and TRBJ2-7; TRBD1 matches 11 bases. Germline V CDR1 and CDR2: LGHNA, YNFKEQ. Unmatched junction bases numbered 7, after V lost 4 bases and J lost 5 bases. The CDR3 runs to 15 residues. CDR3 nucleotide sequence: TGTGCCAGCAGCCCTGTGGGACAGGGGGTCAACGAGCAGTACTTC. It is translated as CASSPVGQGVNEQYF.

This clonotype was found many times. The rearrangement uses TRBV5-1 and TRBJ1-5; 7 bases align to TRBD1. The CDR3 runs to 13 residues. V shed 4 bases and J 5 bases; nucleotides not matched to a gene: 3. In germline, CDR1 is SGHRS, CDR2 YFSETQ. The CDR3, as DNA: TGCGCCAGCAGCAGCCAGGGGGATCAGCCCCAGCATTTT. The encoded protein is CASSSQGDQPQHF.